This T cell receptor beta chain is from a study of shared clonotypes between healthy human individuals. Concerning this clone: Its antigen is not known.

All donors were Caucasian adults living in Nashville, Tennessee. In germline, CDR1 is SGHAT, CDR2 FQNNGV. The ends lost 2 bases at V and 6 bases at J; junction bases unmatched: 14. The CDR3 has 17 amino acids. General observations from the study: Compared with clonotypes that all four donors shared, non-shared clonotypes had lower generation probabilities.

Measured with immunoSEQ multiplex PCR; TCRdb has only the in-frame clones, and not every one. The top ten clones hold 0.05% to 0.08% of a sample with more than 500,000 clones, about 96% of them seen once. The rearrangement joins TRBV11-2 to TRBJ2-7; 9 nucleotides match TRBD2. The sample consisted of naive CD4+ T cells sorted from blood. Subset given: CD45RA+ positively selected. This receptor was taken from a woman in her twenties or thirties in good health. In nucleotides, the CDR3 is TGTGCCAGCAGCTTATTTCCCCCGGGGGCGGGAGGGGCCGAGCAGTACTTC. The encoded protein is CASSLFPPGAGGAEQYF.